The clone carrying this T cell receptor (beta chain) occurred many times. Its antigen is currently unknown. The sample originates from a study of Graves' ophthalmopathy and Graves' hyperthyroidism. Germline assignment: CDR1 DFQATT and CDR2 SNEGSKA (reference sequence). This CDR3 is built from 12 residues. V was clipped by 5 bases and J by 1 base, with 8 bases between them. A roughly 9.1 ml volume of fresh peripheral blood provided the PBMCs. Amplification from RNA transcripts yielded the TCR beta CDR3 regions. RT-PCR in the first round used HTBI primers; a second-round multiplex PCR followed. MiXCR, applied by TCRdb to the multiplex PCR reads, yields one record per CDR3 protein. This sample has 600,000 to 700,000 distinct CDR3 sequences, with more than 40% found just once. Study-level points and caveats: Blood contained most expanded thyroid clonotypes exceeding 0.001 frequency. Ophthalmopathy progression was predicted with 65% to 71% sensitivity and approximately 79% specificity.

The gene calls are TRBV20-1 and TRBJ1-2; D unresolved. The sequenced material came from peripheral blood. The sequence was collected from an adult man with Graves' ophthalmopathy. CDR3 nucleotides: TGCAGTGCTGCGGCAGTTAACTATGGCTACACCTTC. Translated, it gives CSAAAVNYGYTF.